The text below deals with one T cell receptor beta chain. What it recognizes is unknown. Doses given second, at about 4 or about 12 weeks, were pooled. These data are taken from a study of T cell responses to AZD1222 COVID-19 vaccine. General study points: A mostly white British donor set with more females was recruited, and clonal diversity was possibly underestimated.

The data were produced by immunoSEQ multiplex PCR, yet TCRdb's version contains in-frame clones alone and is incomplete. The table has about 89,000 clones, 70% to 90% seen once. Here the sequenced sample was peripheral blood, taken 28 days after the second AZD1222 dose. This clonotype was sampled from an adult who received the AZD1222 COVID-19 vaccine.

As DNA, the CDR3 is TGTGCCAGCAGCTTAGCGATCGGACAGGATAACTATGGCTACACCTTC. Translated, it gives CASSLAIGQDNYGYTF. The chain recombines TRBV7-2 with TRBJ1-2, with TRBD1 matching over 7 bases. J gave up 1 base and V 0 bases, and 5 bases lay outside the gene matches. Per the germline V gene, CDR1 is SGHTA and CDR2 is FQGNSA. The CDR3 spans 16 residues.